A selection of T cell receptor beta chains follows, all from one sample in a study of T-cell reconstitution after alpha-beta-depleted transplantation in children. MiXCR was run by TCRdb on the PCR reads, yielding one entry per CDR3 protein. The repertoire includes under 850,000 distinct CDR3 sequences, under 15% of them detected once, and around 0.76% sits in the top ten. The specimen was PBMCs, collected before TCRalphabeta/CD19-depleted stem cell transplant. The receptor set was obtained from a girl aged 2-15 years with congenital amegakaryocytic thrombocytopenia, due to receive a stem cell transplant. CDR3s include the opening cysteine and the closing phenylalanine or tryptophan. D genes are given only for firm matches. Size tells how often a clone was seen (once, few, many) or the class of an expanded clone, and some rows leave it out.

d_gene | abundance | j_gene | v_gene | CDR3nt | CDR3aa
TRBD1 | many | TRBJ2-1 | TRBV10-3 | TGTGCCATCAGTGAGGACCGGGACAGGGAGTTCTTC | CAISEDRDREFF
. | many | TRBJ2-7 | TRBV12-5 | TGTGCTAGTGGCAACCCGTTTGGCTATTTCCGCGAGCAGTACTTC | CASGNPFGYFREQYF
TRBD2 | . | TRBJ2-3 | TRBV6-5 | TGTGCCAGCAGATATACCGGGACTAGCTCGGCAGATACGCAGTATTTT | CASRYTGTSSADTQYF
. | few | TRBJ2-7 | TRBV30 | TGTGCCTGGAGTGTAAGTCCCTACGAGCAGTACTTC | CAWSVSPYEQYF
TRBD2 | . | TRBJ2-1 | TRBV2 | TGTGCCAGCAGTGCTCGGGCCGGGACTAGCAATGAGCAGTTCTTC | CASSARAGTSNEQFF
. | . | TRBJ2-7 | TRBV4-2 | TGTGCCAGCAGCCAAGATGCCAGGGGTAACGAGCAGTACTTC | CASSQDARGNEQYF
TRBD1 | . | TRBJ1-1 | TRBV20-1 | TGCAGTGTTGGACAGGGGGCTTTGAACACTGAAGCTTTCTTT | CSVGQGALNTEAFF
. | many | TRBJ2-1 | TRBV20-1 | TGCAGTGCTAGAGGCGCCGACGGCCTCAATGAGCAGTTCTTC | CSARGADGLNEQFF
TRBD2 | many | TRBJ2-1 | TRBV5-5 | TGTGCCAGCAGCTTGACTACTGTCTCCCAGCGGGGGATAAATGAGCAGTTCTTC | CASSLTTVSQRGINEQFF
. | many | TRBJ2-1 | TRBV4-1 | TGCGCCAGCTCCCAAGGGTCGGGCACCCCATCCTACAATGAGCAGTTCTTC | CASSQGSGTPSYNEQFF
TRBD2 | few | TRBJ2-1 | TRBV20-1 | TGCAGTGCTAGTTTCGCGGGAGTGGGCAATGAGCAGTTCTTC | CSASFAGVGNEQFF
TRBD2 | many | TRBJ2-2 | TRBV20-1 | TGCAGTGCTCCTCTAGCGGGGATGAACACCGGGGAGCTGTTTTTT | CSAPLAGMNTGELFF
. | few | TRBJ2-5 | TRBV4-1 | TGCGCCAGCAGCCGGTTCGGGGAGAGTTCAAGAGGGACCCAGTACTTC | CASSRFGESSRGTQYF
. | many | TRBJ2-7 | TRBV5-1 | TGTGCCAGCAGTTTGTTCGGGAGTAGCTACGAGCAGTACTTC | CASSLFGSSYEQYF
TRBD2 | few | TRBJ2-7 | TRBV2 | TGTGCCAGCTTCCAACCGGGACTAGAGATTAACGAGCAGTACTTC | CASFQPGLEINEQYF
. | many | TRBJ1-1 | TRBV29-1 | TGCAGCGTTGAAGAAGGTAGAGGGGACACTGAAGCTTTCTTT | CSVEEGRGDTEAFF
TRBD1 | many | TRBJ2-7 | TRBV5-1 | TGCGCCAGCAGCTTGTCTATTGTAACAGGGGTTGGCGAGCAGTACTTC | CASSLSIVTGVGEQYF
. | . | TRBJ2-7 | TRBV7-9 | TGTGCCAGCAGCTTATCCAGAATCCAGTACGAGCAGTACTTC | CASSLSRIQYEQYF
. | . | TRBJ2-1 | TRBV30 | TGTGCCTGGACTCCCACTCGAGCGAATGAGCAGTTCTTC | CAWTPTRANEQFF
TRBD2 | . | TRBJ2-3 | TRBV28 | TGTGCCAGCAGTTTAAGTCGGGGAGGGCCGATAGATACGCAGTATTTT | CASSLSRGGPIDTQYF
. | few | TRBJ2-5 | TRBV5-1 | TGCGCCAGCAGCTTGGAGCCGACCCAAGAGACCCAGTACTTC | CASSLEPTQETQYF
. | many | TRBJ2-3 | TRBV28 | TGTGCCCACTACGCCGGTGATTTAGGGGGCACAGATACGCAGTATTTT | CAHYAGDLGGTDTQYF
. | many | TRBJ2-5 | TRBV20-1 | TGCAGTGCTGAGGGGGTGACGTACCAAGAGACCCAGTACTTC | CSAEGVTYQETQYF
. | few | TRBJ2-1 | TRBV10-3 | TGTGCCATTGGGGGTGGAACCAATGAGCAGTTCTTC | CAIGGGTNEQFF
. | few | TRBJ2-5 | TRBV29-1 | TGCAGCACCCCCGGCGGCGGACAAGAGACCCAGTACTTC | CSTPGGGQETQYF
TRBD1 | many | TRBJ1-1 | TRBV29-1 | TGCAGCGTTGGAGGTTCGGGACAGGGGGCAGGGAATGAAGCTTTCTTT | CSVGGSGQGAGNEAFF
. | many | TRBJ2-1 | TRBV4-1 | TGCGCCAGCAGGGCCCTGGGGAATGAGCAGTTCTTC | CASRALGNEQFF
TRBD1 | many | TRBJ2-7 | TRBV29-1 | TGCAGCGTTTATTCGGGACAGTCCTACGAGCAGTACTTC | CSVYSGQSYEQYF
TRBD1 | many | TRBJ2-3 | TRBV7-2 | TGTGCCAGCAGCTTAACAGGGGGGAACACAGATACGCAGTATTTT | CASSLTGGNTDTQYF
TRBD2 | few | TRBJ2-1 | TRBV6-2/TRBV6-3 | TGTGCCAGCGGGACGGGAGGGCCGATCCGGAATGAGCAGTTCTTC | CASGTGGPIRNEQFF
. | many | TRBJ1-5 | TRBV5-1 | TGCGCCAGCAGCTTGCAGGTGGGCCAGCCCCAGCATTTT | CASSLQVGQPQHF
. | many | TRBJ2-3 | TRBV7-2 | TGTGCCAGCAGCCCGGACTATACTAGCACAGATACGCAGTATTTT | CASSPDYTSTDTQYF
. | few | TRBJ1-2 | TRBV5-1 | TGCGCCAGCAGCATTAATCCTGCAGGGGCGTTTGGCTACACCTTC | CASSINPAGAFGYTF
TRBD2 | few | TRBJ2-7 | TRBV5-1 | TGCGCCAGCAGCTTGGCCGGCACGGGACTAGGTCACGAGCAGTACTTC | CASSLAGTGLGHEQYF
TRBD2 | many | TRBJ2-1 | TRBV20-1 | TGCAGTGCTAGGCCGGGACTAACCCGATTCTACAATGAGCAGTTCTTC | CSARPGLTRFYNEQFF
. | few | TRBJ2-3 | TRBV5-6 | TGTGCCAGCAGCTGGTACTTAGCGATGAGCACAGATACGCAGTATTTT | CASSWYLAMSTDTQYF
TRBD2 | . | TRBJ2-1 | TRBV20-1 | TGCAGTGCTAGAGACATCAGCGGGGCCCTCTACAATGAGCAGTTCTTC | CSARDISGALYNEQFF
. | many | TRBJ2-1 | TRBV30 | TGTGCCTGGAGTGTACTCTCCAATGAGCAGTTCTTC | CAWSVLSNEQFF
TRBD1 | . | TRBJ1-4 | TRBV20-1 | TGCAGTGCCACAACAGGGGGTGAAAAACTGTTTTTT | CSATTGGEKLFF
TRBD2 | . | TRBJ2-3 | TRBV29-1 | TGCAGCGTTGGAGGGACTAGCATGGCAGATACGCAGTATTTT | CSVGGTSMADTQYF